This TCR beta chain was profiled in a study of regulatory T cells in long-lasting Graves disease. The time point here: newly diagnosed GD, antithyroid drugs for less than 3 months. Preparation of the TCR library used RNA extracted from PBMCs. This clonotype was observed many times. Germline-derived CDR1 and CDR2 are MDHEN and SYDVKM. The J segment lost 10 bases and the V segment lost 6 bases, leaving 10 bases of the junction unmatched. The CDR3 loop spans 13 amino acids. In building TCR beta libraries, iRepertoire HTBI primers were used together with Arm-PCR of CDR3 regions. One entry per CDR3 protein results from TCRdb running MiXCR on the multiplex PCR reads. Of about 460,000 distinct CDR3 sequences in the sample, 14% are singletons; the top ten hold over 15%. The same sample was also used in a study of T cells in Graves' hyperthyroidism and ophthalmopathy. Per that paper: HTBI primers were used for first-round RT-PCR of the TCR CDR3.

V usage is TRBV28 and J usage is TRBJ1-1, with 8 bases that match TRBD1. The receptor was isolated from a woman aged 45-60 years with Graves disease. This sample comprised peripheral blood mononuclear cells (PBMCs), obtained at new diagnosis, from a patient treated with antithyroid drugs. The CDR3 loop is CASSPGGSNGAFF. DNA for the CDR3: TGTGCCAGCAGCCCAGGGGGCTCAAATGGAGCTTTCTTT.